The 2 T cell receptor beta chains in this list originate from one sample, sequenced in a study of early T cells in non-severe SARS-CoV-2 infection. TCRdb re-analysed the 5' RACE reads in MiXCR, keeping a single row per CDR3 protein. This sample has around 77,000 distinct CDR3 sequences, with about 5% found just once. Source: whole blood, taken at baseline. These receptors originate from an adult who was a healthcare worker with PCR-confirmed SARS-CoV-2 infection or an uninfected control (not recorded which).

This clonotype was seen at least ten times. This chain uses TRBV4-1 with TRBJ1-1; 8 nucleotides align to TRBD1. V shed 1 base and J 4 bases; nucleotides not matched to a gene: 5. The V gene's germline CDR1 is MGHRA and CDR2 YSYEKL. This CDR3 comprises 15 residues. The CDR3 protein is CASSQGQGAPTEAFF. CDR3 nucleotide sequence: TGCGCCAGCAGCCAAGGGCAGGGGGCTCCCACTGAAGCTTTCTTT.

The chain carries TRBV5-1 and TRBJ2-1; D may be TRBD2 (5 bases). CDR1 and CDR2 from the germline V gene are SGHRS and YFSETQ. V dropped 4 bases and J dropped 0 bases, with 14 bases sitting between them. This CDR3 is built from 16 residues. The CDR3 is CASSRDGVPSYNEQFF. The CDR3 nucleotides read TGCGCCAGCAGCAGAGACGGGGTTCCCTCCTACAATGAGCAGTTCTTC.